The 30 T cell receptor beta chains given below trace back to one sample, sequenced in a study of OX40 agonist ivuxolimab in advanced cancers. Profiling relied on immunoSEQ multiplex PCR, and the TCRdb table lists in-frame clones only, not all of them. Among about 49,000 clones listed, about 88% were seen once. Material: CD4+ or CD8+ T cells sorted from blood, obtained in a trial of the OX40 agonist ivuxolimab. The receptors here all came from an adult with an advanced solid tumor such as melanoma, head and neck, liver or kidney cancer.

The chain carries TRBV5-1 and TRBJ2-2; weak D call: TRBD1 (6 bases). Germline CDR1 is SGHRS and CDR2 is YFSETQ. The ends were cut back, 3 bases at V and 3 bases at J, with 9 bases in the middle. The CDR3 spans 14 residues. In DNA form, the CDR3 reads TGCGCCAGCAGCTCGCAGGGGTACACCGGGGAGCTGTTTTTT. Its translation: CASSSQGYTGELFF.

The chain recombines TRBV7-2 with TRBJ1-4; the D gene is possibly TRBD1 (5 bases). CDR1 SGHTA and CDR2 FQGNSA come from the germline V gene. The CDR3 contains 16 residues. V was pared by 1 base and J by 3 bases, with 12 bases between. CDR3 protein: CASSLDWAGANEKLFF. As DNA, the CDR3 is TGTGCCAGCAGCTTAGATTGGGCGGGGGCTAATGAAAAACTGTTTTTT.

In DNA, the CDR3 is TGTGCCAGCTCACCACCGATGGCAAACTATGGCTACACCTTC. Amino acids: CASSPPMANYGYTF. The rearrangement joins TRBV18 to TRBJ1-2; the D is unclear. Deletions cut 0 bases from V and 2 bases from J, with 7 bases between. The CDR3 has 14 amino acids. Germline assignment: CDR1 KGHSH and CDR2 LQKENI.

The chain is built from TRBV30 and TRBJ2-2, with D uncertain. Germline V gene lookup returns CDR1 GTSNPN and CDR2 SVGIG (reference sequence). Trimming removed 4 bases from V and 5 bases from J, with 14 bases in between. The CDR3 contains 14 residues. In nucleotides, the CDR3 is TGTGCCTGGAAAACATCCACAGTAACCGGGGAGCTGTTTTTT. This codes for CAWKTSTVTGELFF.

The table lists this clone with a count of one. This sequence joins TRBV6-6 and TRBJ2-5, with TRBD2 matching over 9 bases. J gave up 0 bases and V 6 bases, and 8 bases lay outside the gene matches. CDR1 is MNHNY, CDR2 SVGAGI, per germline (reference sequence). This CDR3 comprises 16 residues. The CDR3, as DNA: TGTGCCAGCAGGGGGGCTAGCGGGACGTACCAAGAGACCCAGTACTTC. As protein: CASRGASGTYQETQYF.

The rearrangement links TRBV10-1 to TRBJ1-1, with D perhaps TRBD1 (5 bases). The length of the CDR3 is 15 residues. CDR1 WNHNN and CDR2 SYGVQD come from the germline V gene (reference sequence). The V gene lost 7 bases and the J gene lost 4 bases, with 19 bases spanning the gap. The CDR3 region has the DNA TGCGCCAGCAAGCCTGACCTCAGTGGGGCCACTGAAGCTTTCTTT. Translated: CASKPDLSGATEAFF.

The chain is built from TRBV5-1 and TRBJ1-5, with D tentatively TRBD1 (5 bases). The CDR3 is 14 amino acids. CDR1 is SGHRS and CDR2 is YFSETQ in the germline V gene. V gave up 0 bases and J gave up 3 bases, with 7 bases separating them. This CDR3 reads CASSLEGLNQPQHF. CDR3 nucleotides: TGCGCCAGCAGCTTGGAGGGACTCAATCAGCCCCAGCATTTT.

J is TRBJ1-4 and V is TRBV7-2, with a possible D match to TRBD1 (6 bases). The CDR3 length is 16 residues. In germline, CDR1 is SGHTA, CDR2 FQGNSA. V was shortened by 5 bases and J by 5 bases, with 18 bases between the two germline ends. The CDR3 reads CASSPGGQLSNEKLFF. DNA of the CDR3: TGTGCCAGCAGCCCCGGCGGACAGCTTTCAAATGAAAAACTGTTTTTT.

J is TRBJ2-5 and V is TRBV18; 8 bases map to TRBD1. CDR3 length: 15 residues. Trimming removed 1 base from V and 5 bases from J; junction bases left unmatched: 6. Germline CDR1 KGHSH, CDR2 LQKENI. The CDR3 spells CASSPRQGRDETQYF. CDR3 bases: TGTGCCAGCTCACCACGACAGGGGAGAGATGAGACCCAGTACTTC.

The chain combines TRBV7-9 with TRBJ2-7; a weak D match, TRBD1 (8 bases). The ends were cut back, 4 bases at V and 3 bases at J, with 13 bases in the middle. Looked up from germline, CDR1 is SEHNR and CDR2 is FQNEAQ (reference sequence). The CDR3 totals 14 residues. CDR3 sequence (DNA): TGTGCCAGCAGCTCGGACAGGGAGGGCTACGAGCAGTACTTC. Translated, it gives CASSSDREGYEQYF.

V usage is TRBV6-5 and J usage is TRBJ2-3, with 7 bases lining up with TRBD2. Germline trimming cut 6 bases from V and 10 bases from J; bases unmatched to any gene: 7. CDR1 is MNHEY, CDR2 SVGAGI, per germline. The length of the CDR3 is 12 residues. CDR3 protein: CASSTLTSAQYF. CDR3 bases: TGTGCCAGCAGCACCCTTACTAGCGCGCAGTATTTT.

The V gene is TRBV19, the J gene TRBJ1-6, with TRBD1 matching over 7 bases. Germline lookup yields CDR1 LNHDA and CDR2 SQIVND (reference sequence). The CDR3 sequence is 14 residues long. V was clipped by 3 bases and J by 7 bases; unmatched bases: 3. Written as DNA, the CDR3 is TGTGCCAGTAGTATGAGGGGGCGGAATTCACCCCTCCACTTT. It codes for CASSMRGRNSPLHF.

This sequence joins TRBV27 and TRBJ1-2, with 7 bases lining up with TRBD1. The length of the CDR3 is 15 residues. Germline V gene lookup returns CDR1 MNHEY and CDR2 SMNVEV (reference sequence). The V segment lost 7 bases and the J segment 5 bases; nucleotides outside the gene matches: 13. CDR3: CASTTRGAGGYGYTF. CDR3 sequence (DNA): TGTGCCAGCACCACAAGGGGGGCAGGGGGTTATGGCTACACCTTC.

The V gene is TRBV7-9, the J gene TRBJ1-1, with D perhaps matching TRBD1 (6 bases). The germline CDR1 and CDR2 sequences are SEHNR and FQNEAQ (reference sequence). V shed 2 bases and J shed 3 bases, with 10 bases lying between them. The CDR3 is 14 residues long. CDR3: CASSLLGADTEAFF. The CDR3, as DNA: TGTGCCAGCAGCTTACTGGGGGCGGACACTGAAGCTTTCTTT.

The chain employs TRBV5-6 and TRBJ2-5; 11 bases line up with TRBD2. The CDR3 covers 19 residues. The V gene end was trimmed by 1 base and the J gene end by 5 bases; junction bases not matched to a gene: 16. Germline V gene data show CDR1 as SGHDT and CDR2 as YYEEEE. The CDR3 coding sequence is TGTGCCAGCAGCTTGAGTAGACAATTAGCGGGAGGGCGGTTGGAGACCCAGTACTTC. This sequence encodes CASSLSRQLAGGRLETQYF.

This clone was recorded only once. The chain combines TRBV5-5 with TRBJ2-7; D perhaps matches TRBD2 (5 bases). This CDR3 is 15 amino acids long. V was trimmed by 0 bases and J by 5 bases, leaving 15 bases between them. Per the germline V gene, CDR1 is SGHKS and CDR2 is YYEKEE (reference sequence). This chain's CDR3 is CASSLAYGRTHEQYF. CDR3 sequence (DNA): TGTGCCAGCAGCTTGGCCTATGGGAGAACCCACGAGCAGTACTTC.

V and J are TRBV18 and TRBJ1-1; D remains ambiguous. Trimming cost V 3 bases and J 3 bases, with 8 bases left between them. This CDR3 is built from 13 residues. Germline-derived CDR1 and CDR2 are KGHSH and LQKENI. Here the CDR3 DNA reads TGTGCCAGCTCACCTGAGGGTGACACTGAAGCTTTCTTT. It encodes CASSPEGDTEAFF.

The genes are TRBV28 and TRBJ1-2, with D tentatively TRBD1 (5 bases). V was clipped by 6 bases and J by 8 bases, with 22 bases between them. The CDR3 extends over 15 amino acids. The germline V gene has CDR1 MDHEN and CDR2 SYDVKM. CDR3 in DNA: TGTGCCAGCAGCCTCGTGCAGGGAGGGTTGCGGGGCTACACCTTC. Translation: CASSLVQGGLRGYTF.

The chain couples TRBV5-1 to TRBJ2-5; D possibly corresponds to TRBD1 (6 bases). There are 15 residues in the CDR3. V dropped 0 bases and J dropped 1 base, with 10 bases sitting between them. Germline CDR1 SGHRS, CDR2 YFSETQ. CDR3 sequence (DNA): TGCGCCAGCAGCTTGGCCAGGGGATCCCAAGAGACCCAGTACTTC. Translation gives CASSLARGSQETQYF.

V usage is TRBV18 and J usage is TRBJ2-7; D is possibly TRBD2 (6 bases). Trimming cost V 6 bases and J 2 bases, with 23 bases left between them. Germline loops: CDR1 KGHSH, CDR2 LQKENI. The CDR3 contains 17 residues. DNA for the CDR3: TGTGCCAGCTCGTTCGGGCGAGGCGGGACTCAAACCTACGAGCAGTACTTC. Translation gives CASSFGRGGTQTYEQYF.

The gene calls are TRBV5-1 and TRBJ2-5; D is ambiguous. Deletions cut 4 bases from V and 1 base from J, with 11 bases between. This CDR3 region has 14 residues. Per germline, CDR1 SGHRS and CDR2 YFSETQ. The CDR3 DNA follows: TGCGCCAGCAGCGGCAGGAGCAGCCAAGAGACCCAGTACTTC. Translating gives CASSGRSSQETQYF.

The V and J genes are TRBV5-6 and TRBJ2-7; 12 bases match TRBD1. CDR1 and CDR2 (germline): SGHDT, YYEEEE. V shed 0 bases and J 10 bases; nucleotides not matched to a gene: 5. This CDR3 comprises 14 residues. The chain's CDR3 is CASSLAGTGGPQYF. CDR3 DNA sequence: TGTGCCAGCAGCTTGGCCGGGACAGGGGGCCCCCAGTACTTC. The variable domain in full, with the rest retrieved from reference TRBV5-6 and TRBJ2-7, is DAGVTQSPTHLIKTRGQQVTLRCSPKSGHDTVSWYQQALGQGPQFIFQYYEEEERQRGNFPDRFSGHQFPNYSSELNVNALLLGDSALYLCASSLAGTGGPQYFGPGTRLTVT.

The chain couples TRBV4-2 to TRBJ1-4, with D perhaps matching TRBD1 (6 bases). V shed 0 bases and J shed 8 bases, with 7 bases lying between them. Germline assignment: CDR1 LGHNA and CDR2 YNFKEQ. This CDR3 spans 13 amino acids. CDR3 in amino acids: CASSQERGEKLFF. CDR3 bases: TGTGCCAGCAGCCAAGAAAGGGGGGAAAAACTGTTTTTT.

The chain uses TRBV7-2 and TRBJ1-1, with D possibly being TRBD1 (6 bases). Germline CDR1 and CDR2: SGHTA and FQGNSA. This CDR3 comprises 14 residues. Trimming took off 5 bases at V and 0 bases at J, with 10 bases between the two ends. CDR3 in DNA: TGTGCCAGCAGCCGAGACAGGATGAACACTGAAGCTTTCTTT. Amino acids: CASSRDRMNTEAFF.

The CDR3 loop is CASSPPGSPNEQFF. The CDR3 DNA sequence: TGTGCCAGCTCACCACCGGGTAGCCCCAATGAGCAGTTCTTC. This chain links TRBV18 with TRBJ2-1, with D hard to call. The V and J ends lost 0 bases and 6 bases respectively, with 9 bases between them. CDR3 length: 14 amino acids. Per the germline V gene, CDR1 is KGHSH and CDR2 is LQKENI.

The chain couples TRBV6-5 to TRBJ2-5; D is possibly TRBD2 (5 bases). This CDR3 is built from 16 residues. CDR1 is MNHEY and CDR2 is SVGAGI in the germline V gene. Trimming removed 1 base at V and 1 base at J, with 13 bases between. The chain's CDR3 is CASSYWENEGQETQYF. The CDR3 coding sequence is TGTGCCAGCAGTTACTGGGAGAACGAGGGCCAAGAGACCCAGTACTTC.

The chain carries TRBV7-9 and TRBJ2-5; D gene uncertain. The V end lost 2 bases, the J end lost 5 bases, and 6 bases lay between the germline ends. This CDR3 region has 12 residues. CDR1 and CDR2 (germline): SEHNR, FQNEAQ (reference sequence). CDR3: CASSLNIETQYF. The CDR3 DNA is TGTGCCAGCAGCTTAAATATTGAGACCCAGTACTTC.

The chain employs TRBV7-2 and TRBJ2-2; D not resolved. Germline V CDR1 and CDR2: SGHTA, FQGNSA. V was pared by 8 bases and J by 5 bases, with 12 bases between. CDR3 size: 13 residues. CDR3: CASAPRVTGELFF. The CDR3 DNA reads as TGTGCCAGCGCACCCCGAGTAACCGGGGAGCTGTTTTTT.

The chain links TRBV7-2 to TRBJ2-5, with D unclear. The CDR3 is 14 amino acids. Germline-derived CDR1 and CDR2 are SGHTA and FQGNSA. Trimming stripped 5 bases from V and 0 bases from J, with 10 bases between. CDR3 protein: CASSQVGDQETQYF. The CDR3 DNA follows: TGTGCCAGCAGCCAAGTAGGCGACCAAGAGACCCAGTACTTC.

The chain has TRBV9 and TRBJ2-3, with a tentative D call TRBD1 (6 bases). CDR1 is SGDLS, CDR2 YYNGEE, per germline. V was cut by 3 bases and J by 1 base, with 15 bases left in between. The CDR3 covers 16 residues. The CDR3 here is CASSEYRELRTDTQYF. Here the CDR3 DNA reads TGTGCCAGCAGCGAATACAGGGAACTTCGCACAGATACGCAGTATTTT. The variable domain in full, with the rest retrieved from reference TRBV9 and TRBJ2-3, is DSGVTQTPKHLITATGQRVTLRCSPRSGDLSVYWYQQSLDQGLQFLIQYYNGEERAKGNILERFSAQQFPDLHSELNLSSLELGDSALYFCASSEYRELRTDTQYFGPGTRLTVL.